Listed below are T cell receptor beta chains from one sample, sequenced in a study of CD4 T cells in relation to SARS-CoV-2 and coronaviruses. The method was immunoSEQ multiplex PCR; TCRdb's version includes in-frame clones alone and lacks a portion of them. The sample carries 25,000 to 30,000 clones, around two thirds recorded once. No cognate antigen is known for these TCRs. The source material was CD4+ T cells from PBMCs, cultured in vitro. Source of these receptors: a human donor in good health. Both conserved end residues are part of each CDR3. A D gene is named only where the DNA matches it firmly. The size entry is marked missing in some rows and otherwise reads once, few, many or a size class.

J gene: TRBJ1-5
V gene: TRBV28
clone size: NA
D gene: NA
CDR3 protein: CASSLTLSQVSNQPQHF
CDR3 DNA: TGTGCCAGCAGTTTAACCTTATCCCAGGTTAGCAATCAGCCCCAGCATTTT

J gene: TRBJ1-5
V gene: TRBV28
clone size: NA
D gene: TRBD1
CDR3 protein: CASIPQWTGVYQPQHF
CDR3 DNA: TGTGCCAGCATCCCGCAGTGGACAGGGGTGTATCAGCCCCAGCATTTT

J gene: TRBJ2-7
V gene: TRBV18
clone size: NA
D gene: NA
CDR3 protein: CASSPAPGYEQYF
CDR3 DNA: TGTGCCAGCTCACCCGCCCCAGGGTACGAGCAGTACTTC

J gene: TRBJ1-2
V gene: TRBV10-3
clone size: NA
D gene: TRBD1
CDR3 protein: CAISERDRVQSYTF
CDR3 DNA: TGTGCCATCAGTGAAAGGGACAGGGTCCAAAGCTACACCTTC

J gene: TRBJ2-1
V gene: TRBV7-8
clone size: NA
D gene: NA
CDR3 protein: CASSLARWGADNEQFF
CDR3 DNA: TGTGCCAGCAGCTTAGCGAGGTGGGGGGCCGACAATGAGCAGTTCTTC

J gene: TRBJ2-7
V gene: TRBV12-3/TRBV12-4
clone size: few
D gene: NA
CDR3 protein: CASSLQGNEQYF
CDR3 DNA: TGTGCCAGCAGTTTACAGGGCAACGAGCAGTACTTC

J gene: TRBJ2-1
V gene: TRBV7-3
clone size: NA
D gene: TRBD2
CDR3 protein: CASSLAGVNEQFF
CDR3 DNA: TGTGCCAGCAGCTTAGCGGGAGTCAATGAGCAGTTCTTC

J gene: TRBJ2-1
V gene: TRBV2
clone size: NA
D gene: NA
CDR3 protein: CASSERFWQGYNEQFF
CDR3 DNA: TGTGCCAGCAGTGAGAGGTTTTGGCAGGGCTACAATGAGCAGTTCTTC

J gene: TRBJ2-5
V gene: TRBV6-6
clone size: NA
D gene: NA
CDR3 protein: CASSYSTGVGETQYF
CDR3 DNA: TGTGCCAGCAGTTACTCGACTGGTGTCGGGGAGACCCAGTACTTC

J gene: TRBJ1-2
V gene: TRBV6-2/TRBV6-3
clone size: NA
D gene: NA
CDR3 protein: CASSYLTSYGYTF
CDR3 DNA: TGTGCCAGCAGTTACCTGACATCCTATGGCTACACCTTC

J gene: TRBJ1-1
V gene: TRBV6-6
clone size: once
D gene: NA
CDR3 protein: CASSYEGVNTEAFF
CDR3 DNA: TGTGCCAGCAGTTACGAAGGTGTAAACACTGAAGCTTTCTTT

J gene: TRBJ1-1
V gene: TRBV6-4
clone size: NA
D gene: NA
CDR3 protein: CASSVRGEAFF
CDR3 DNA: TGTGCCAGCAGTGTTCGGGGTGAAGCTTTCTTT

J gene: TRBJ2-1
V gene: TRBV7-8
clone size: few
D gene: NA
CDR3 protein: CASSLVGGQGAGNEQFF
CDR3 DNA: TGTGCCAGCAGCTTGGTGGGGGGGCAGGGGGCCGGCAATGAGCAGTTCTTC

J gene: TRBJ2-1
V gene: TRBV30
clone size: NA
D gene: NA
CDR3 protein: CAWSLTVRTYNEQFF
CDR3 DNA: TGTGCCTGGAGTTTGACGGTTCGAACCTACAATGAGCAGTTCTTC

J gene: TRBJ2-5
V gene: TRBV12-3/TRBV12-4
clone size: NA
D gene: TRBD2
CDR3 protein: CASSGPGGETQYF
CDR3 DNA: TGTGCCAGCAGTGGACCGGGGGGGGAGACCCAGTACTTC

J gene: TRBJ1-5
V gene: TRBV19
clone size: NA
D gene: TRBD1
CDR3 protein: CASSDQGAAGNQPQHF
CDR3 DNA: TGTGCCAGTAGTGATCAGGGGGCTGCGGGCAATCAGCCCCAGCATTTT

J gene: TRBJ1-2
V gene: TRBV19
clone size: NA
D gene: TRBD1
CDR3 protein: CASSDRDYGYTF
CDR3 DNA: TGTGCCAGTAGCGACAGGGACTATGGCTACACCTTC

J gene: TRBJ1-1
V gene: TRBV2
clone size: NA
D gene: NA
CDR3 protein: CASSETGLKAFF
CDR3 DNA: TGTGCCAGCAGTGAGACAGGTCTGAAGGCTTTCTTT

J gene: TRBJ1-5
V gene: TRBV2
clone size: NA
D gene: NA
CDR3 protein: CASSEARVVGNQPQHF
CDR3 DNA: TGTGCCAGCAGTGAAGCGAGGGTAGTAGGCAATCAGCCCCAGCATTTT

J gene: TRBJ2-2
V gene: TRBV19
clone size: NA
D gene: NA
CDR3 protein: CASSILLAGNTGELFF
CDR3 DNA: TGTGCCAGTAGTATCCTCCTCGCGGGAAACACCGGGGAGCTGTTTTTT

J gene: TRBJ2-7
V gene: TRBV4-1
clone size: NA
D gene: NA
CDR3 protein: CASSQDKGITYEQYF
CDR3 DNA: TGCGCCAGCAGCCAAGATAAGGGCATTACCTACGAGCAGTACTTC

J gene: TRBJ2-6
V gene: TRBV9
clone size: NA
D gene: NA
CDR3 protein: CASSTPRVGAWANVLTF
CDR3 DNA: TGTGCCAGCAGCACCCCCCGGGTGGGGGCTTGGGCCAACGTCCTGACTTTC

J gene: TRBJ2-5
V gene: TRBV19
clone size: NA
D gene: NA
CDR3 protein: CASSRIHGVRETQYF
CDR3 DNA: TGTGCCAGTAGCCGGATTCACGGAGTTCGGGAGACCCAGTACTTC

J gene: TRBJ2-2
V gene: TRBV11-2
clone size: NA
D gene: TRBD2
CDR3 protein: CASSFGGGRSGGELFF
CDR3 DNA: TGTGCCAGCAGCTTCGGGGGGGGGAGGTCCGGCGGGGAGCTGTTTTTT

J gene: TRBJ2-5
V gene: TRBV7-2
clone size: NA
D gene: NA
CDR3 protein: CASSFGSRGYQETQYF
CDR3 DNA: TGTGCCAGCAGCTTTGGGAGCAGAGGCTACCAAGAGACCCAGTACTTC

J gene: TRBJ2-1
V gene: TRBV10-3
clone size: NA
D gene: NA
CDR3 protein: CAISAPPENEQFF
CDR3 DNA: TGTGCCATCAGTGCTCCGCCTGAGAATGAGCAGTTCTTC